The 8 T cell receptor beta chains presented below share a single source sample, sequenced in a study of blood T cells in healthy people across ages. The use of a sample-barcoded 5' primer and a J-beta primer mix characterized a second PCR of 7 to 11 cycles. TCRdb itself ran the 5' RACE reads through MiXCR, one entry per CDR3 protein. The sample yields hundreds of thousands of distinct CDR3 sequences, around 21% seen once. The sequenced sample was blood. Every receptor here comes from a man between 65 and 85 years old in good health.

This clonotype showed up many times. The CDR3 sequence is CASSPSPAGAEQPQHF. The DNA for the CDR3 is TGCGCCAGCAGCCCAAGCCCGGCAGGGGCAGAGCAGCCCCAGCATTTT. V and J are TRBV4-1 and TRBJ1-5; perhaps TRBD1 as D (6 bases). V lost 4 bases and J lost 7, with 20 bases in between. This CDR3 has 16 residues. Germline V gene sequence: CDR1 MGHRA, CDR2 YSYEKL.

The V and J genes are TRBV2 and TRBJ2-1; the D is unclear. Germline CDR1 reads SNHLY; CDR2 reads FYNNEI. This CDR3 has 15 amino acids. Trimming stripped 5 bases from V and 4 bases from J, with 15 bases between. The CDR3 nucleotides are TGTGCCAGCAGTTTAGCCACCCCCGGGTACAATGAGCAGTTCTTC. Its protein is CASSLATPGYNEQFF.

This chain links TRBV12-3 or TRBV12-4 with TRBJ2-4; 8 positions match TRBD1. This CDR3 spans 13 amino acids. With 1 base clipped from V and 9 bases from J, the junction kept 2 bases outside the gene matches. The CDR3 sequence: CASSLDRGAIQYF. For the CDR3, the DNA is TGTGCCAGCAGTTTAGACAGGGGGGCCATTCAGTACTTC.

CDR3 amino acids: CASSQKQGGSNQPQHF. CDR3 sequence (DNA): TGTGCCAGCAGCCAGAAACAGGGGGGAAGCAATCAGCCCCAGCATTTT. The rearrangement uses TRBV7-2 and TRBJ1-5, with TRBD1 identical over 8 bases. Germline CDR1 reads SGHTA; CDR2 reads FQGNSA. V lost 5 bases to trimming and J lost 1 base; unmatched junction nucleotides: 7. CDR3 length: 16 residues.

This clonotype was counted a few times. The chain uses TRBV3-1 and TRBJ2-3, with 14 bases matching TRBD2. Germline lookup yields CDR1 LGHDT and CDR2 YNNKEL (reference sequence). Trimming at V came to 0 bases and at J to 10 bases, leaving 6 bases not matched to a gene. The CDR3 loop spans 16 amino acids. The DNA of the CDR3 is TGTGCCAGCAGCCAAGATCTTAAGACTAGCGGGAGGGCGCAGTATTTT. Translation gives CASSQDLKTSGRAQYF.

The rearrangement links TRBV9 to TRBJ2-3; TRBD2 agrees at 9 bases. This CDR3 spans 16 amino acids. The ends lost 3 bases at V and 3 bases at J; junction bases unmatched: 8. In germline, CDR1 is SGDLS, CDR2 YYNGEE. CDR3 in DNA: TGTGCCAGCAGCGCCTTAGCGGGAGTCGGTACAGATACGCAGTATTTT. It is translated as CASSALAGVGTDTQYF.

This clonotype was seen a single time. This rearrangement joins TRBV20-1 to TRBJ1-5, with D possibly TRBD1 on 5 matching bases. V was clipped by 3 bases and J by 5 bases, with 11 bases between them. The CDR3 is 13 residues long. Germline-derived CDR1 and CDR2 are DFQATT and SNEGSKA (reference sequence). The CDR3 nucleotides read TGCAGTGCTAGGGACGGGGGAGATCAGCCCCAGCATTTT. This gives the protein CSARDGGDQPQHF.

The chain combines TRBV7-9 with TRBJ1-5; D not certain. The germline V and J ends were trimmed by 1 base and 5 bases, with 12 bases remaining between them. The CDR3 has 15 residues. Germline V lookup: CDR1 SEHNR, CDR2 FQNEAQ (reference sequence). This CDR3 is CASSLDSGDDQPQHF. The CDR3 DNA sequence: TGTGCCAGCAGCTTAGATTCGGGAGATGATCAGCCCCAGCATTTT.